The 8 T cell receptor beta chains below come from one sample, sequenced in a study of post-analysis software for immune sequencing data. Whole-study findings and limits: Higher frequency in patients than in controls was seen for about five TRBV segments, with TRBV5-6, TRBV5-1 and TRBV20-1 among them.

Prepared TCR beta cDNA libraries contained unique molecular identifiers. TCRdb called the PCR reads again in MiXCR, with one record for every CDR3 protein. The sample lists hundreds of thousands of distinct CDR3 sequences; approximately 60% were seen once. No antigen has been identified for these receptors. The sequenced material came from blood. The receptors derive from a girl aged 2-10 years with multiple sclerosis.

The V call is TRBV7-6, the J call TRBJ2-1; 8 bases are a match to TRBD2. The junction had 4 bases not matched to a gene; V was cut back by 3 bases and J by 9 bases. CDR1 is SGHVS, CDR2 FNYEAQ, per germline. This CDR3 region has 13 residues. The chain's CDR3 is CASSFVTSGEQFF. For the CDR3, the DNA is TGTGCCAGCAGCTTTGTCACTAGCGGTGAGCAGTTCTTC.

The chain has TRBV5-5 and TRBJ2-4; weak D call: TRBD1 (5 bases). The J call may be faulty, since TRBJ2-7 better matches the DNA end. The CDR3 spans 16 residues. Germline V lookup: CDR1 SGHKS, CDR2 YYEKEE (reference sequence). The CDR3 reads CASSFGSETVTYEQYF. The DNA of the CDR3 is TGTGCCAGCAGCTTCGGTTCTGAGACAGTTACATACGAGCAGTACTTC.

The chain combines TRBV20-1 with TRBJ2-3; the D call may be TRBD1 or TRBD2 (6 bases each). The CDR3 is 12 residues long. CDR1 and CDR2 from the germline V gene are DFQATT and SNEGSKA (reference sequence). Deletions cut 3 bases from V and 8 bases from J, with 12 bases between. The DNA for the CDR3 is TGCAGTGCTAGCCCCAGGGGAGGTACGCAGTATTTT. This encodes CSASPRGGTQYF.

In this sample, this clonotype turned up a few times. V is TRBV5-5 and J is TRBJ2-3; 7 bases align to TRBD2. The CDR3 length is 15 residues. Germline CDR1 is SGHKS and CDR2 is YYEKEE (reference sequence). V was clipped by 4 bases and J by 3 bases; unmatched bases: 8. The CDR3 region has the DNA TGTGCCAGCAGCGAGGGACGGGGACTAACAGATACGCAGTATTTT. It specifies CASSEGRGLTDTQYF.

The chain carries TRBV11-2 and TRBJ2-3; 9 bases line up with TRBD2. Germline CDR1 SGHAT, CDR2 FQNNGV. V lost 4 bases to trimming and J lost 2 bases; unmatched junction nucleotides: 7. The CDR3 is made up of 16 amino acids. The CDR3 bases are TGTGCCAGCAGCTCCGCCTGGACTAGCGACACAGATACGCAGTATTTT. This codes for CASSSAWTSDTDTQYF.

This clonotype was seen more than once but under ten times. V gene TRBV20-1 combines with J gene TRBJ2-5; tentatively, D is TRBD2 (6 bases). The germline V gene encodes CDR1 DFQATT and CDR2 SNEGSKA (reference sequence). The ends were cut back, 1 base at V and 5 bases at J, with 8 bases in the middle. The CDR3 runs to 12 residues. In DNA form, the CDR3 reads TGCAGTGCTAGAGGACTAGACGAGACCCAGTACTTC. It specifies CSARGLDETQYF.

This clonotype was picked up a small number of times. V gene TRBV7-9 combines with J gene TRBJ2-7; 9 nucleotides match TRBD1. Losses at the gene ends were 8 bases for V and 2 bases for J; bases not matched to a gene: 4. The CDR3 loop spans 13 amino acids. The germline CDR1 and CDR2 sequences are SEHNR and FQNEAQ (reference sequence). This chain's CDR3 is CASGTGPTYEQYF. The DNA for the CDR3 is TGTGCCAGCGGGACAGGGCCCACCTACGAGCAGTACTTC.

CDR3 DNA: TGTGCCATCAGTGAGCATAGGACACGGGGGAACAATGAGCAGTTCTTC. Its protein is CAISEHRTRGNNEQFF. The chain uses TRBV10-3 and TRBJ2-1, with a possible D match to TRBD2 (6 bases). The germline V gene has CDR1 ENHRY and CDR2 SYGVKD. Deletions cut 2 bases from V and 5 bases from J, with 16 bases between. The CDR3 spans 16 residues.